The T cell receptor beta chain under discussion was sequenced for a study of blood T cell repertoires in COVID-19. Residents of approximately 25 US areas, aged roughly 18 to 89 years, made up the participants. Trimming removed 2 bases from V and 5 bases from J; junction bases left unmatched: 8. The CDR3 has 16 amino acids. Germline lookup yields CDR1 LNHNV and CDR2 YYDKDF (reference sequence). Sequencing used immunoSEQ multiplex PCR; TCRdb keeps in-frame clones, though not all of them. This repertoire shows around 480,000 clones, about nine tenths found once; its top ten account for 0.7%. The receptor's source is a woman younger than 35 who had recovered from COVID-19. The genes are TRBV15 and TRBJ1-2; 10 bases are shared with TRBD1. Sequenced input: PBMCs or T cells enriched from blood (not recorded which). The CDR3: CATSRQPGQGFYGYTF. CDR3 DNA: TGTGCCACCAGCAGACAACCGGGACAGGGGTTTTATGGCTACACCTTC.